Listed below are T cell receptor beta chains from one sample, sequenced in a study of blood T cell repertoires in COVID-19. Measured with immunoSEQ multiplex PCR; TCRdb has only the in-frame clones, and not every one. The data show fewer than 400,000 clones, more than 75% seen once. The sample taken for sequencing was peripheral blood. These receptors were obtained from a human donor in a cohort sampled during active COVID-19. Each CDR3 is given with its conserved first and last residue. The D gene is left open where the match is weak. Clone size appears in some rows only: once, few, many, or a class for an expanded clone.

D: NA; size: NA; V: TRBV5-8; J: TRBJ2-2; DNA: TGTGCCAGCAGCTTGGGGTTCGAGGGATGGTCGTCGGAGCTGTTTTTT; CDR3: CASSLGFEGWSSELFF
D: TRBD2; size: NA; V: TRBV30; J: TRBJ2-1; DNA: TGTGCCTGGAGAGAAATCCGGGGGGGGCAGTTCTTC; CDR3: CAWREIRGGQFF
D: TRBD1; size: NA; V: TRBV5-5; J: TRBJ1-2; DNA: TGTGCCAGCAGTTCAAGGACAGGCCCTACTAACTATGGCTACACCTTC; CDR3: CASSSRTGPTNYGYTF
D: TRBD2; size: once; V: TRBV4-2; J: TRBJ2-5; DNA: TGTGCCAGCAGCCAAGATAGCGGGAGGGCCGGGGAGACCCAGTACTTC; CDR3: CASSQDSGRAGETQYF
D: TRBD2; size: NA; V: TRBV19; J: TRBJ2-1; DNA: TGTGCCAGTAGTCCCCGGTGGGCTAGCGGAGACTCCTACAATGAGCAGTTCTTC; CDR3: CASSPRWASGDSYNEQFF
D: TRBD2; size: NA; V: TRBV7-3; J: TRBJ2-7; DNA: TGTGCCAGCAGCACCTCGGGGAGGGACGAGCAGTACTTC; CDR3: CASSTSGRDEQYF
D: NA; size: NA; V: TRBV15; J: TRBJ2-4; DNA: TGTGCCACCAGCAGTACGTCCCACAGGGCGCCAGCCAAAAACATTCAGTACTTC; CDR3: CATSSTSHRAPAKNIQYF
D: NA; size: NA; V: TRBV10-3; J: TRBJ1-2; DNA: TGTGCCATCACCCAGAGGGAAGGGGGTGACTATGGCTACACCTTC; CDR3: CAITQREGGDYGYTF
D: NA; size: NA; V: TRBV3-1/TRBV3-2; J: TRBJ1-2; DNA: TGTGCCAGCAGCCCTACGAGCACAGGGAACCGCTATGGCTACACCTTC; CDR3: CASSPTSTGNRYGYTF
D: NA; size: NA; V: TRBV19; J: TRBJ2-7; DNA: TGTGCCAGTAGTACGTCAGTGGGGCTCCAGCAGTACTTC; CDR3: CASSTSVGLQQYF
D: NA; size: NA; V: TRBV5-6; J: TRBJ2-7; DNA: TGTGCCAGCAGCTTCAGTGGCACAGGGCTTTACGAGCAGTACTTC; CDR3: CASSFSGTGLYEQYF
D: NA; size: NA; V: TRBV9; J: TRBJ2-2; DNA: TGTGCCAGCAGCACCCTCGGGGGAAACACCGGGGAGCTGTTTTTT; CDR3: CASSTLGGNTGELFF
D: TRBD1; size: NA; V: TRBV9; J: TRBJ2-7; DNA: TGTGCCAGCAGCGCCCGGACAGGGGGGGTCGGGGAGCAGTACTTC; CDR3: CASSARTGGVGEQYF
D: NA; size: NA; V: TRBV30; J: TRBJ1-6; DNA: TGTGCCTGGAGCTGGACAGTCCCTGGTTCACCCCTCCACTTT; CDR3: CAWSWTVPGSPLHF
D: TRBD1; size: once; V: TRBV5-1; J: TRBJ2-7; DNA: TGCGCCAGCAGCTCGGGACAGGGGTTCTACGAGCAGTACTTC; CDR3: CASSSGQGFYEQYF
D: TRBD1; size: NA; V: TRBV24-1; J: TRBJ2-2; DNA: TGTGCCACCACCGACGACCCGGGACAGGGGATCCCCGGGGAGCTGTTTTTT; CDR3: CATTDDPGQGIPGELFF
D: NA; size: NA; V: TRBV24-1; J: TRBJ1-5; DNA: TGTGCCACCAGTGATGCAGGGGACAATCAGCCCCAGCATTTT; CDR3: CATSDAGDNQPQHF
D: NA; size: NA; V: TRBV7-8; J: TRBJ1-2; DNA: TGTGCCAGCAGCTTTCGGACTCAAAGTGGCTACACCTTC; CDR3: CASSFRTQSGYTF
D: TRBD2; size: NA; V: TRBV7-7; J: TRBJ2-1; DNA: TGTGCTAGCAGCCCGGGACTAGCGGAGACCTACAATGAGCAGTTCTTC; CDR3: CASSPGLAETYNEQFF
D: NA; size: NA; V: TRBV5-5; J: TRBJ1-3; DNA: TGTGCCAGCAGTCGAGGGTTGGTTAATGGAAACACCATATATTTT; CDR3: CASSRGLVNGNTIYF
D: NA; size: NA; V: TRBV7-9; J: TRBJ1-2; DNA: TGTGCCAGCAGCTTAGCAGGAGACTATGGCTACACCTTC; CDR3: CASSLAGDYGYTF
D: NA; size: NA; V: TRBV9; J: TRBJ2-5; DNA: TGTGCCAGCAGCGTAGAGGGGGACACGGGCAGAGAGACCCAGTACTTC; CDR3: CASSVEGDTGRETQYF
D: TRBD1; size: once; V: TRBV10-3; J: TRBJ2-3; DNA: TGTGCCATCAGTGTTGGACAGGGACCCACAGATACGCAGTATTTT; CDR3: CAISVGQGPTDTQYF
D: TRBD2; size: NA; V: TRBV4-2; J: TRBJ2-1; DNA: TGTGCCAGCAGCCAAGAGTTCGACGGGGGGGCAGGGGAGCAGTTCTTC; CDR3: CASSQEFDGGAGEQFF
D: NA; size: NA; V: TRBV11-2; J: TRBJ2-4; DNA: TGTGCCAGCAGCATCGAGGGCCTCGGGAACATTCAGTACTTC; CDR3: CASSIEGLGNIQYF
D: NA; size: NA; V: TRBV6-4; J: TRBJ2-7; DNA: TGTGCCAGCAGTGACTTCCCCGGGTACGAGCAGTACTTC; CDR3: CASSDFPGYEQYF
D: TRBD2; size: NA; V: TRBV27; J: TRBJ2-1; DNA: TGTGCCAGCAGACGGCTCGGACTAGAGGGGTACAATGAGCAGTTCTTC; CDR3: CASRRLGLEGYNEQFF
D: TRBD1; size: NA; V: TRBV19; J: TRBJ1-2; DNA: TGTGCCAGTAGTGACCCTCCGGGACAGCGCTATGGCTACACCTTC; CDR3: CASSDPPGQRYGYTF
D: NA; size: NA; V: TRBV3-1/TRBV3-2; J: TRBJ2-1; DNA: TGTGCCAGCAGCCAAGATGCAGGCTACAATGAGCAGTTCTTC; CDR3: CASSQDAGYNEQFF
D: NA; size: NA; V: TRBV4-2; J: TRBJ1-2; DNA: TGTGCCAGCAGCCAAGCCGGGGGGACCTATGGCTACACCTTC; CDR3: CASSQAGGTYGYTF
D: TRBD1; size: NA; V: TRBV10-3; J: TRBJ2-5; DNA: TGTGCCATGGCCGACAGGGGTGGTGAGACCCAGTACTTC; CDR3: CAMADRGGETQYF
D: NA; size: once; V: TRBV3-1/TRBV3-2; J: TRBJ2-5; DNA: TGTGCCAGCAGTCTAACCGGTGCAAAGACCCAGTACTTC; CDR3: CASSLTGAKTQYF
D: TRBD1; size: NA; V: TRBV3-1/TRBV3-2; J: TRBJ1-2; DNA: TGTGCCAGCAGCCAAGATTTATCGGACAGGGGCGGTAGTGGCTACACCTTC; CDR3: CASSQDLSDRGGSGYTF
D: TRBD1; size: NA; V: TRBV6-5; J: TRBJ2-3; DNA: TGTGCCAGCAGTTCCACCCGGACAGGACGAGATACGCAGTATTTT; CDR3: CASSSTRTGRDTQYF
D: TRBD2; size: once; V: TRBV30; J: TRBJ2-5; DNA: TGTGCCTGGAGCCCCAGACTAGCGGAGACGCAAGAGACCCAGTACTTC; CDR3: CAWSPRLAETQETQYF
D: TRBD1; size: NA; V: TRBV11-1; J: TRBJ1-6; DNA: TGTGCCAGCAGCTTGGGTACAGGGGATAATTCACCCCTCCACTTT; CDR3: CASSLGTGDNSPLHF
D: NA; size: NA; V: TRBV7-9; J: TRBJ1-2; DNA: TGTGCCAGCAGCTTAGGGACTAGGAATGGCTACACCTTC; CDR3: CASSLGTRNGYTF
D: NA; size: NA; V: TRBV2; J: TRBJ1-1; DNA: TGTGCCGACTCCCCTGCGCCGGCTTTGAACACTGAAGCTTTCTTT; CDR3: CADSPAPALNTEAFF
D: NA; size: NA; V: TRBV27; J: TRBJ2-5; DNA: TGTGCCAGCAGAACCCAGAGAGGGCGAGAGACCCAGTACTTC; CDR3: CASRTQRGRETQYF
D: NA; size: NA; V: TRBV7-2; J: TRBJ2-7; DNA: TGTGCCAGCAGCTTAGCACCAGGGAGGACCTACGAGCAGTACTTC; CDR3: CASSLAPGRTYEQYF
D: NA; size: NA; V: TRBV19; J: TRBJ1-1; DNA: TGTGCCAGTAGTATTCGGGGAGGGAACACTGAAGCTTTCTTT; CDR3: CASSIRGGNTEAFF
D: NA; size: NA; V: TRBV6-6; J: TRBJ1-1; DNA: TGTGCCAGCAGTCAATTCTCTTTAGGAGGAGGAGTCACTGAAGCTTTCTTT; CDR3: CASSQFSLGGGVTEAFF
D: TRBD1; size: NA; V: TRBV19; J: TRBJ2-7; DNA: TGTGCCAGTAGTAGAGGGACAGGTATCTCCTACGAGCAGTACTTC; CDR3: CASSRGTGISYEQYF
D: TRBD2; size: few; V: TRBV20-1; J: TRBJ2-5; DNA: TGCAGTGCTAGTCGGCCTAGCGGGGGGTTCCAAGAGACCCAGTACTTC; CDR3: CSASRPSGGFQETQYF
D: NA; size: NA; V: TRBV3-1/TRBV3-2; J: TRBJ2-7; DNA: TGTGCCAGCAGCCAAGACCTAACCCAGCAGTACTTC; CDR3: CASSQDLTQQYF
D: NA; size: NA; V: TRBV9; J: TRBJ2-1; DNA: TGTGCCAGCAGCGTAGGGGGGGAAAATCAGTTCTTC; CDR3: CASSVGGENQFF
D: TRBD1; size: NA; V: TRBV5-1; J: TRBJ2-2; DNA: TGCGCCAGCAGCTTGGAGGCAGGGGGGAACACCGGGGAGCTGTTTTTT; CDR3: CASSLEAGGNTGELFF
D: NA; size: NA; V: TRBV7-2; J: TRBJ2-2; DNA: TGTGCCAGCAGCCGCAGACTCACCACTAACACCGGGGAGCTGTTTTTT; CDR3: CASSRRLTTNTGELFF
D: NA; size: NA; V: TRBV19; J: TRBJ1-1; DNA: TGTGCCAGTAGCCCGACACAGAACACTGAAGCTTTCTTT; CDR3: CASSPTQNTEAFF
D: NA; size: NA; V: TRBV7-2; J: TRBJ2-3; DNA: TGTGCCAGCAGCTTAGCGAACGGGGGATACCCAGATACGCAGTATTTT; CDR3: CASSLANGGYPDTQYF
D: NA; size: once; V: TRBV3-1/TRBV3-2; J: TRBJ1-4; DNA: TGTGCCAGCAGCCAAGTAACAGGAGCACCGAATGAAAAACTGTTTTTT; CDR3: CASSQVTGAPNEKLFF